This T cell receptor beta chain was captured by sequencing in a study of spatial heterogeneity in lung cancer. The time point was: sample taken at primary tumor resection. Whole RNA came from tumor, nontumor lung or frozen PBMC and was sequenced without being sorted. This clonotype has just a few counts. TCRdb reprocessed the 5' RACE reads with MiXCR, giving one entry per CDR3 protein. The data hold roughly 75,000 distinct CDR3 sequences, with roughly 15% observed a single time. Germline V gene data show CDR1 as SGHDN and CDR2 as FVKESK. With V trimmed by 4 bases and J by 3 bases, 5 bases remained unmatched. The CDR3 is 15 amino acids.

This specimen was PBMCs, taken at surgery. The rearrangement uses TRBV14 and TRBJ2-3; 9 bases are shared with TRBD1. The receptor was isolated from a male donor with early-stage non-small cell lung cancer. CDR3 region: CASSRYRGQTDTQYF. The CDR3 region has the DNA TGTGCCAGCAGCCGCTACAGGGGGCAGACAGATACGCAGTATTTT.